Sequencing of this T cell receptor beta chain was carried out in a study of T cells after yellow fever vaccination. The sample holds many counts of this clonotype. TCRdb re-called the 5' RACE reads through MiXCR, storing one row per CDR3 protein. This sample has some 350,000 distinct CDR3 sequences; 7.5% to 9% occur once, and the top ten carry more than 15%. Germline V gene lookup returns CDR1 SGHTA and CDR2 FQGNSA. Trimming pared 1 base from V and 3 bases from J, leaving 15 bases between. The CDR3 has 16 residues. The J gene is TRBJ1-1, the V gene TRBV7-2; TRBD1 is a possible D gene (6 bases). The source is a man aged 18 to 29 who received the YFV17D yellow fever vaccine. Sequencing used PBMCs, obtained on the day of the first yellow fever vaccination. Written as DNA, the CDR3 is TGTGCCAGCAGCTTAGAGTTTGGGGGGGCGCACACTGAAGCTTTCTTT. This gives the protein CASSLEFGGAHTEAFF.